This T cell receptor (beta chain) appears in the sequencing data of a study of blood T cells in healthy people across ages. Study-level results: Total diversity from one million sequenced T cells was likely underestimated. Compared with aged donors, long-lived donors showed fewer expanded clones, suggesting selection.

A remark on this clonotype: No antigen is known for it. One end of the junction does not line up with germline, which may come from a read error.

The authors ran a second PCR of roughly 6 to 12 cycles using a sample-barcoded 5' primer and a J-beta primer mix. A 12-random-nucleotide template-switch adaptor tagged each cDNA molecule. TCRdb reprocessed the 5' RACE reads via MiXCR and lists one record per CDR3 protein. Of some 1,800,000 distinct CDR3 sequences listed, roughly two fifths were seen once; the top ten hold roughly 23%. Peripheral blood samples of roughly 9.8 milliliters were drawn from each donor. The CDR3 length is 16 residues. Sequencing was done on a sample of blood. This clonotype was sampled from a human donor in good health. The chain couples TRBV12-3 or TRBV12-4 to TRBJ1-5; 7 nucleotides agree with TRBD1. The CDR3 is CASSLSPGGYNRPQHF. Here the CDR3 DNA reads TGTGCCAGCAGTTTAAGCCCAGGGGGTTACAATCGGCCCCAGCATTTT.